A single T cell receptor (beta chain) is shown here with its context. The sample belongs to a study of blood T cell repertoires in COVID-19. Study-level background: Samples taken during acute and convalescent COVID-19 were collected in the United States, Italy and Spain.

Cohort placement rested on clinical history that participants reported themselves. Cohort 3 donors counted as recovered after two negative PCRs, clearance, or resolved symptoms. Authors' data handling: Cell counts per sample came from amplifying reference gene primers. Measured with immunoSEQ multiplex PCR; TCRdb has only the in-frame clones, and not every one. V and J calls and clone size come straight from that table; D and trimming were deduced from the DNA. The sample lists approximately 240,000 clones, 75% to 95% seen once, with around 2% in the top ten. Looked up from germline, CDR1 is MDHEN and CDR2 is SYDVKM. Trimming removed 6 bases from V and 10 bases from J; junction bases left unmatched: 10. CDR3 length equals 13 residues.

The specimen was PBMCs or T cells enriched from blood (not recorded which). The clonotype originates from a woman aged 18 to 35 who had recovered from COVID-19. The chain has TRBV28 and TRBJ1-2; 8 bases are shared with TRBD1. The DNA for the CDR3 is TGTGCCAGCAGACTAACAGGGGGAGGAGACTACACCTTC. Amino acid sequence: CASRLTGGGDYTF.